These T cell receptor beta chains were read from a single sample in a study of response to subunit inactivated influenza vaccine. One entry per CDR3 protein results from TCRdb running MiXCR on the RT-PCR reads. The sample carries about 570,000 distinct CDR3 sequences, approximately 11% recorded once. These same records also appear under a second study, on T cells expressing NK-cell markers.

The specimen comprised PBMCs from blood, sampled on the day of vaccination. The source of these receptors is a man aged 45-65 years who received an inactivated influenza vaccine. CDR3s include the opening cysteine and the closing phenylalanine or tryptophan. Each record gives: CDR3 protein, CDR3 DNA, V gene, D gene, clone size, J gene. A D gene is named only where the DNA matches it firmly. Some rows mark clone size as missing; the rest say once, few, many or name a class of expanded clone.

CDR3: CASSTGGSLGTEAFF
DNA: TGTGCCAGCAGCACAGGGGGCTCATTGGGCACTGAAGCTTTCTTT
V: TRBV28
D: TRBD1
size: few
J: TRBJ1-1

CDR3: CASSLERANEKLFF
DNA: TGCGCCAGCAGCTTAGAGAGGGCTAATGAAAAACTGTTTTTT
V: TRBV5-1
D: NA
size: many
J: TRBJ1-4

CDR3: CASSQYSAGEQYF
DNA: TGCGCCAGCAGCCAATATAGCGCGGGGGAGCAGTACTTC
V: TRBV4-1
D: NA
size: few
J: TRBJ2-7

CDR3: CASSLVTGATKNIQYF
DNA: TGTGCCAGCAGCTTAGTTACGGGAGCAACCAAAAACATTCAGTACTTC
V: TRBV7-2
D: NA
size: few
J: TRBJ2-4

CDR3: CSARRGDSGEKLFF
DNA: TGCAGTGCTAGAAGAGGGGACAGTGGTGAAAAACTGTTTTTT
V: TRBV20-1
D: TRBD1
size: few
J: TRBJ1-4

CDR3: CASSYVPNTEAFF
DNA: TGTGCCAGCAGTTACGTCCCGAACACTGAAGCTTTCTTT
V: TRBV6-2/TRBV6-3
D: NA
size: NA
J: TRBJ1-1

CDR3: CSVEDTGLHKNIQYF
DNA: TGCAGCGTTGAAGATACAGGCCTACACAAAAACATTCAGTACTTC
V: TRBV29-1
D: NA
size: NA
J: TRBJ2-4

CDR3: CAISRGYEQFF
DNA: TGTGCCATCTCCCGGGGGTATGAGCAGTTCTTC
V: TRBV24-1
D: NA
size: NA
J: TRBJ2-1

CDR3: CAWSVGVGRVKVGDYNEQFF
DNA: TGTGCCTGGAGTGTAGGGGTTGGCAGGGTGAAGGTTGGAGACTACAATGAGCAGTTCTTC
V: TRBV30
D: NA
size: NA
J: TRBJ2-1

CDR3: CASSPMGYSYTDTQYF
DNA: TGCGCCAGCAGCCCGATGGGGTATTCCTACACAGATACGCAGTATTTT
V: TRBV5-1
D: NA
size: few
J: TRBJ2-3

CDR3: CASSQGVLQRAGDTQYF
DNA: TGCGCCAGCAGCCAAGGGGTCCTCCAGCGGGCAGGGGATACGCAGTATTTT
V: TRBV4-3
D: NA
size: NA
J: TRBJ2-3

CDR3: CASTRVQDLSNQPQHF
DNA: TGTGCCAGTACCCGAGTACAGGACCTAAGCAATCAGCCCCAGCATTTT
V: TRBV19
D: NA
size: NA
J: TRBJ1-5

CDR3: CSARPGLALETQYF
DNA: TGCAGTGCTAGACCCGGACTAGCGTTGGAGACCCAGTACTTC
V: TRBV20-1
D: TRBD2
size: few
J: TRBJ2-5

CDR3: CASSWGASNYGYTF
DNA: TGTGCCAGCAGTTGGGGGGCCTCAAACTATGGCTACACCTTC
V: TRBV6-2/TRBV6-3
D: NA
size: few
J: TRBJ1-2

CDR3: CASSTESRTSYEQYF
DNA: TGTGCCAGCAGCACCGAGAGCCGGACATCCTACGAGCAGTACTTC
V: TRBV7-9
D: NA
size: NA
J: TRBJ2-7

CDR3: CASSLDPNNEQFF
DNA: TGTGCCAGCAGCTTAGACCCAAACAATGAGCAGTTCTTC
V: TRBV7-3
D: NA
size: NA
J: TRBJ2-1

CDR3: CASSYGDRHREKLFF
DNA: TGTGCCAGCAGTTACGGGGACAGGCATAGAGAAAAACTGTTTTTT
V: TRBV6-2/TRBV6-3
D: TRBD1
size: NA
J: TRBJ1-4